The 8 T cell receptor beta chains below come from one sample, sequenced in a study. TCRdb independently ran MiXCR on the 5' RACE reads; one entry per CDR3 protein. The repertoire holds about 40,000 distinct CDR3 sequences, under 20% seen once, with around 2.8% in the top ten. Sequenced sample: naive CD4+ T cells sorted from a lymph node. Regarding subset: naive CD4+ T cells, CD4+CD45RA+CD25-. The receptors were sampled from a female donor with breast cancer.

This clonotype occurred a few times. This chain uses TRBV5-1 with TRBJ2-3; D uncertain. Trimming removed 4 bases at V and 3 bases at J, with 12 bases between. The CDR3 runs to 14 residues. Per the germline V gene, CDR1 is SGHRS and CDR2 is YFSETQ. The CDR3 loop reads CASSLSRPTDTQYF. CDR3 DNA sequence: TGCGCCAGCAGCCTTAGTCGGCCAACAGATACGCAGTATTTT.

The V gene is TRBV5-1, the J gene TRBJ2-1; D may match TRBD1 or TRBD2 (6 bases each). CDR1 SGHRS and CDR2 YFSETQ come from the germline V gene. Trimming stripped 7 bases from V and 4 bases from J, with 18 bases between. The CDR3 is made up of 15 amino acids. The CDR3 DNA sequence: TGCGCCAGCTATGAAAGGGGGGCTAGGTACAATGAGCAGTTCTTC. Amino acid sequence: CASYERGARYNEQFF.

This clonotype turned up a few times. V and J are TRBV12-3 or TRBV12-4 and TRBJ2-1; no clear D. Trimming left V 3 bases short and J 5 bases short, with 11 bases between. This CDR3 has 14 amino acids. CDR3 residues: CASSFLPENNEQFF. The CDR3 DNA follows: TGTGCCAGCAGTTTCTTGCCCGAAAACAATGAGCAGTTCTTC.

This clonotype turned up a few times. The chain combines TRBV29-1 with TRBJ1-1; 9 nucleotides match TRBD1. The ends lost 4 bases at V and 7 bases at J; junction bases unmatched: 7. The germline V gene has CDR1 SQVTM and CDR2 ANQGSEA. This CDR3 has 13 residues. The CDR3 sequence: CSVARTGALEAFF. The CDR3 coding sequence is TGCAGCGTTGCGAGGACAGGGGCCCTTGAAGCTTTCTTT.

CDR3 DNA: TGCAGCGTTGAAGATTGGAGCAGGGGCGATGAGCAGTTCTTC. This codes for CSVEDWSRGDEQFF. V usage is TRBV29-1 and J usage is TRBJ2-1, with D possibly matching TRBD1 (6 bases). Germline V gene lookup returns CDR1 SQVTM and CDR2 ANQGSEA. This CDR3 is built from 14 residues. Trimming pared 0 bases from V and 8 bases from J, leaving 14 bases between.

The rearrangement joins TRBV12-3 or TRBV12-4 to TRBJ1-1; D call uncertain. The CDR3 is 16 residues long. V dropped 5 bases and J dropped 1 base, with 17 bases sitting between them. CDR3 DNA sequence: TGTGCCAGCAGTCCCGGTAGTGGCAGAGAGAACACTGAAGCTTTCTTT. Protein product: CASSPGSGRENTEAFF.

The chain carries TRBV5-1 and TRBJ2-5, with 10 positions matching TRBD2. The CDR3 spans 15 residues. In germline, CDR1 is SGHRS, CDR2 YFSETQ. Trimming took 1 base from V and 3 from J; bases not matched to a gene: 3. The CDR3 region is CASSLTSGTEETQYF. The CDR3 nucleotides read TGCGCCAGCAGCTTGACTAGCGGGACTGAAGAGACCCAGTACTTC.

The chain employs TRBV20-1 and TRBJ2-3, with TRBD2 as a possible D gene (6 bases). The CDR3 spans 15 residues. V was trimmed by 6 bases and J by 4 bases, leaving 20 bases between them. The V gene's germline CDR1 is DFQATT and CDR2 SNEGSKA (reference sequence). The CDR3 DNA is TGCAGTGCCTTAGTTGGGGACTGGGGTGCAGATACGCAGTATTTT. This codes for CSALVGDWGADTQYF.